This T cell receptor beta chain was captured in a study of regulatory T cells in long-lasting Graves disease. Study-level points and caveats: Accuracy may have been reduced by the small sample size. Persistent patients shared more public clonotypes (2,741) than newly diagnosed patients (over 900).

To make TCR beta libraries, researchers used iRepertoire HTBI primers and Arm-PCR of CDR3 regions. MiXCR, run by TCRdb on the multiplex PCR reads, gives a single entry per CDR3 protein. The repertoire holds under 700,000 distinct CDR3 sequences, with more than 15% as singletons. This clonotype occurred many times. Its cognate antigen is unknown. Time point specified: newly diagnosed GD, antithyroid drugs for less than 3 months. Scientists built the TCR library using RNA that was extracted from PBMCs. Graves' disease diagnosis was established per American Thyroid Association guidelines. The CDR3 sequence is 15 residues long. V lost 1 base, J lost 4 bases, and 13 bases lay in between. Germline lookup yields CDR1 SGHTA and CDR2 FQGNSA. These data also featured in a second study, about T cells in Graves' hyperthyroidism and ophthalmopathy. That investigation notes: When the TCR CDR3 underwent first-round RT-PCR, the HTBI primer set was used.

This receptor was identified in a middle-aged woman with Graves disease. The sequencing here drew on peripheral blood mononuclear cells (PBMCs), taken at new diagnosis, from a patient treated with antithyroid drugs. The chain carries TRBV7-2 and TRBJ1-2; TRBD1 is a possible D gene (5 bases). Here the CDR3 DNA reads TGTGCCAGCAGCTTAGGGGCAGGGAGCGTCTATGGCTACACCTTC. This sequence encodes CASSLGAGSVYGYTF.